This T cell receptor beta chain was sequenced in a study of kidney transplant recipient with SARS-CoV-2 infection. This clonotype was seen many times. TCRdb itself ran the reads through MiXCR, one entry per CDR3 protein. The data hold 250,000 or so distinct CDR3 sequences, with 25% to 30% observed a single time. The CDR3 is made up of 16 amino acids. Germline V gives CDR1 SEHNR, CDR2 FQNEAQ (reference sequence). The V gene end was trimmed by 4 bases and the J gene end by 3 bases; junction bases not matched to a gene: 5. The material was a blood sample, obtained at baseline and between days 110 and 120 from a kidney transplant recipient. The sequence derives from a male patient in his thirties who had COVID-19 and was a kidney transplant recipient. The graft donor may be the source of some T cells. V is TRBV7-9 and J is TRBJ2-1; 11 bases line up with TRBD2. The CDR3 nucleotides read TGTGCCAGCAGCTCCGGGACTAGCGGCATCTACAATGAGCAGTTCTTC. This sequence encodes CASSSGTSGIYNEQFF.